Listed below are T cell receptor beta chains from one sample, sequenced in a study of cytomegalovirus exposure and HLA in healthy donors. Sequencing used immunoSEQ multiplex PCR; TCRdb keeps in-frame clones, though not all of them. The sample carries 300,000 to 450,000 clones, more than 80% recorded once. The specimen sequenced was PBMCs. These receptor sequences come from a woman in her late teens or twenties in good health and CMV-seronegative. CDR3s include the opening cysteine and the closing phenylalanine or tryptophan. The D gene is left open where the match is weak. Clone size is shown for a subset of rows, as once, few, many or a class of expanded clone.

v_gene	j_gene	d_gene	abundance	len	CDR3aa	CDR3nt
TRBV18	TRBJ1-1	TRBD1	NA	15	CASSLGQVEGTEAFF	TGTGCCAGCTCACTTGGACAGGTAGAAGGCACTGAAGCTTTCTTT
TRBV30	TRBJ1-6	NA	NA	14	CAWTLGLRNSPLHF	TGTGCCTGGACCCTCGGACTGAGGAATTCACCCCTCCACTTT
TRBV6-1	TRBJ1-4	NA	NA	13	CASSLPYNEKLFF	TGTGCCAGCAGCCTACCGTATAATGAAAAACTGTTTTTT
TRBV6-5	TRBJ2-1	TRBD2	NA	15	CASSYYGGEYNEQFF	TGTGCCAGCAGTTACTACGGGGGGGAATACAATGAGCAGTTCTTC
TRBV6-6	TRBJ2-2	TRBD2	NA	16	CASTNGRAIRTGELFF	TGTGCCAGCACTAACGGGAGGGCCATTCGAACCGGGGAGCTGTTTTTT
TRBV27	TRBJ2-7	NA	NA	16	CASSRLRAGKDYEQYF	TGTGCCAGCAGCCGACTCAGGGCTGGCAAAGACTACGAGCAGTACTTC
TRBV7-3	TRBJ2-1	TRBD2	NA	15	CASSPGTSIRDEQFF	TGTGCCAGCAGCCCAGGGACTAGCATCAGGGATGAGCAGTTCTTC
TRBV6-5	TRBJ1-1	NA	NA	13	CASSQTRGTEAFF	TGTGCCAGCAGCCAGACTCGGGGCACTGAAGCTTTCTTT
TRBV7-9	TRBJ2-1	NA	NA	12	CASGYSYNEQFF	TGTGCCAGCGGTTACAGCTACAATGAGCAGTTCTTC
TRBV27	TRBJ2-1	NA	NA	14	CATSLSRGSREQFF	TGTGCCACGTCACTCTCACGGGGGAGTAGGGAGCAGTTCTTC
TRBV6-5	TRBJ1-1	NA	many	13	CASSQFSGTEAFF	TGTGCCAGCAGCCAATTTTCCGGGACTGAAGCTTTCTTT
TRBV14	TRBJ2-1	NA	NA	18	CASSQDVLAPSSYNEQFF	TGTGCCAGCAGCCAAGACGTCCTGGCCCCAAGCTCCTACAATGAGCAGTTCTTC
TRBV5-6	TRBJ2-5	TRBD2	NA	18	CASSFGLAGHTRTETQYF	TGTGCCAGCAGTTTTGGACTAGCGGGGCACACACGTACGGAGACCCAGTACTTC
TRBV11-1	TRBJ2-4	NA	NA	13	CASSAAGTSIQYF	TGTGCCAGCAGCGCCGCCGGGACAAGCATTCAGTACTTC
TRBV19	TRBJ2-1	TRBD2	NA	16	CASSPQAGGRDNEQFF	TGTGCCAGTAGTCCCCAAGCGGGAGGGAGGGACAATGAGCAGTTCTTC
TRBV27	TRBJ1-1	TRBD1	NA	16	CASSLGRTGMNTEAFF	TGTGCCAGCAGTTTAGGAAGGACAGGGATGAACACTGAAGCTTTCTTT
TRBV7-8	TRBJ1-4	TRBD1	NA	14	CASSSGTGGLRLFF	TGTGCCAGCAGTTCCGGGACAGGGGGCTTAAGACTGTTTTTT
TRBV19	TRBJ1-5	NA	NA	15	CASSQGQVFNQPQHF	TGTGCCAGTAGTCAGGGTCAGGTATTCAATCAGCCCCAGCATTTT
TRBV6-5	TRBJ1-4	NA	NA	16	CASSYDRFAANEKLFF	TGTGCCAGCAGTTACGACAGATTTGCAGCTAATGAAAAACTGTTTTTT
TRBV30	TRBJ1-3	NA	once	12	CAWSAIGNTIYF	TGTGCCTGGAGCGCGATTGGAAACACCATATATTTT
TRBV4-1	TRBJ1-4	TRBD1	NA	14	CASSHGTGNEKLFF	TGCGCCAGCAGCCACGGGACAGGAAATGAAAAACTGTTTTTT
TRBV18	TRBJ1-2	TRBD1	NA	13	CASSQGQMEGYTF	TGTGCCAGCTCACAGGGACAGATGGAGGGCTACACCTTC
TRBV28	TRBJ1-5	NA	NA	15	CASSFVGAVNQPQHF	TGTGCCAGCAGTTTCGTGGGGGCTGTAAATCAGCCCCAGCATTTT
TRBV15	TRBJ1-1	TRBD1	NA	14	CATSRTGENTEAFF	TGTGCCACCAGCAGGACAGGGGAGAACACTGAAGCTTTCTTT
TRBV19	TRBJ2-7	NA	NA	14	CASSPLGSPYEQYF	TGTGCCAGTAGTCCACTGGGCAGTCCCTACGAGCAGTACTTC
TRBV29-1	TRBJ1-2	TRBD1	NA	14	CSVEKGQGADGYTF	TGCAGCGTTGAAAAGGGACAGGGGGCGGATGGCTACACCTTC
TRBV2	TRBJ2-2	TRBD2	NA	15	CASRDVAGGSGELFF	TGTGCCAGCAGGGATGTAGCGGGAGGAAGCGGGGAGCTGTTTTTT
TRBV28	TRBJ2-1	TRBD1	NA	14	CASSLRTGGREQFF	TGTGCCAGCAGTTTAAGGACAGGGGGTCGGGAGCAGTTCTTC